This TCR beta chain was captured in a study of T cell repertoires in cytomegalovirus infection. Turning to the study itself: Recently identified HLA-C-restricted and well-studied HLA-B-restricted CMV epitopes were used. Indicated by public TCR beta signatures were CMV infection and matching HLA type.

TCRdb processed the reads anew with MiXCR; each CDR3 protein has one entry. The table includes 50,000 or so distinct CDR3 sequences, roughly 18% detected once. This clonotype has just a few counts. Antigen unknown. Study results and caveats: Public TCR beta family frequency separated CMV-and-HLA carriers, including in an independent cohort. Within the response measured ex vivo, HLA-C-restricted CMV-specific TCR beta clonotypes were dominant.

The sample was CD8+ T cells from cultured PBMCs, taken from culture after CMV antigen stimulation. This clonotype was sampled from a human donor in good health (CMV status not recorded). Some clones in this sample may be carry-over from other donors' samples.

This CDR3 is CASSFASGSADTQYF. The CDR3 region has the DNA TGTGCCAGCAGCTTCGCTAGCGGGAGTGCAGATACGCAGTATTTT. The gene calls are TRBV7-9 and TRBJ2-3; 10 nucleotides match TRBD2. The CDR3 loop spans 15 amino acids. Germline V gene data show CDR1 as SEHNR and CDR2 as FQNEAQ (reference sequence). The V and J ends lost 3 bases and 4 bases, in that order; junction bases with no gene match: 4.